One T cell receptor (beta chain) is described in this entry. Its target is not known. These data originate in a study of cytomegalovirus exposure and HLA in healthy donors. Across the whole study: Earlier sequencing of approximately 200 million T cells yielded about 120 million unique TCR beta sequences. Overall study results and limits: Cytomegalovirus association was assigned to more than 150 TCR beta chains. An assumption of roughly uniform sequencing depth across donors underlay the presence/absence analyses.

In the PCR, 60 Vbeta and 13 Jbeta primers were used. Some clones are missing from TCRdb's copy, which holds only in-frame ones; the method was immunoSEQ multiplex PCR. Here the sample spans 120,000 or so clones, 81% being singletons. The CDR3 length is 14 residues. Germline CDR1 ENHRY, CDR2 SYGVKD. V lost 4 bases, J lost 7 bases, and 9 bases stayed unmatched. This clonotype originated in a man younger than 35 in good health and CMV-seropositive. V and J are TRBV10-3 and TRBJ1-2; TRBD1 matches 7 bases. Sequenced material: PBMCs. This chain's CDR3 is CAISGGDRAIGYTF. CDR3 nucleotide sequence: TGTGCCATCAGTGGAGGCGACAGGGCAATTGGCTACACCTTC.